A single sample is the source of the 26 T cell receptor beta chains below, sequenced in a study of neurological immune-mediated disorders. TCRdb called the 5' RACE reads again in MiXCR, with one record for every CDR3 protein. Of around 40,000 distinct CDR3 sequences in the sample, about 13% are singletons; the top ten hold 1.3%. Source material: PBMCs. Receptor source: a female donor in good health.

This clonotype was seen at least ten times. The rearrangement links TRBV18 to TRBJ1-1; 8 bases line up with TRBD1. The germline CDR1 and CDR2 sequences are KGHSH and LQKENI. The CDR3 covers 13 residues. J lost 6 bases, V lost 6 bases, and 6 bases had no gene match. In nucleotides, the CDR3 is TGTGCCAGCTCTCCCGACAGGGGCGCTGAAGCTTTCTTT. Residues: CASSPDRGAEAFF.

This clonotype was observed a few times. The chain employs TRBV6-1 and TRBJ2-5; TRBD1 matches 12 bases. Germline-derived CDR1 and CDR2 are MNHNS and SASEGT. The CDR3 has 14 residues. The junction had 7 bases not matched to a gene; V was cut back by 9 bases and J by 5 bases. CDR3 region: CASNRDRGRETQYF. CDR3 DNA: TGTGCCAGTAACAGGGACAGGGGGCGGGAGACCCAGTACTTC.

On this clonotype itself: Its ends do not fully match the called genes, so a read error is possible. The chain combines TRBV9 with TRBJ2-1, with D tentatively TRBD2 (7 bases). CDR3 length: 15 residues. The V gene's germline CDR1 is SGDLS and CDR2 YYNGEE. The CDR3 sequence is CANSLKTGGGREQFF. CDR3 in DNA: TGTGCCAACAGCCTGAAGACTGGCGGGGGCCGGGAGCAGTTCTTC.

This clonotype has a count of ten or more. The J gene is TRBJ1-2, the V gene TRBV29-1, with TRBD1 matching 11 bases. The CDR3 contains 13 residues. V lost 6 bases and J lost 5; bases outside the gene matches: 5. The germline CDR1 and CDR2 sequences are SQVTM and ANQGSEA. CDR3 DNA: TGCAGCGTGGACAGGGGGCAGAAGTATGGCTACACCTTC. Protein product: CSVDRGQKYGYTF.

There are many counts of this clonotype. V is TRBV5-1 and J is TRBJ1-1; D gene unclear. Trimming removed 1 base at V and 5 bases at J, with 9 bases between. The CDR3 consists of 13 residues. Germline-derived CDR1 and CDR2 are SGHRS and YFSETQ. The CDR3 loop reads CASSLFPQTEAFF. DNA for the CDR3: TGCGCCAGCAGCTTGTTCCCCCAAACTGAAGCTTTCTTT.

At least ten counts were recorded for this clonotype. The chain is built from TRBV20-1 and TRBJ2-7; TRBD2 agrees at 8 bases. V lost 0 bases to trimming and J lost 3 bases; unmatched junction nucleotides: 13. The CDR3 length is 17 residues. The germline gives CDR1 DFQATT, CDR2 SNEGSKA (reference sequence). The CDR3 spells CSARDERGGLLSYEQYF. The CDR3 nucleotides are TGCAGTGCTAGAGATGAACGGGGGGGACTTCTCAGCTACGAGCAGTACTTC.

This clonotype was observed many times. The CDR3 DNA sequence: TGTGCCAGCAGCCTGGGGGGGAGAGTGGGCACAGATACGCAGTATTTT. This sequence encodes CASSLGGRVGTDTQYF. The chain is built from TRBV3-1 and TRBJ2-3; 7 nucleotides agree with TRBD2. This CDR3 spans 16 amino acids. Germline loops: CDR1 LGHDT, CDR2 YNNKEL (reference sequence). Trimming took 4 bases from V and 1 from J; bases not matched to a gene: 8.

This clonotype was seen ten or more times. CDR3 amino acids: CASRRGGGGNQPQHF. In nucleotides, the CDR3 is TGTGCCAGTAGAAGGGGGGGAGGCGGCAATCAGCCCCAGCATTTT. J is TRBJ1-5 and V is TRBV25-1; D possibly corresponds to TRBD1 (6 bases). The CDR3 spans 15 residues. The V and J ends lost 9 bases and 2 bases respectively, with 17 bases between them. Germline V CDR1 and CDR2: MGHDK, SYGVNS. Filled out from reference TRBV25-1 and TRBJ1-5, the complete variable domain reads EADIYQTPRYLVIGTGKKITLECSQTMGHDKMYWYQQDPGMELHLIHYSYGVNSTEKGDLSSESTVSRIRTEHFPLTLESARPSHTSQYLCASRRGGGGNQPQHFGDGTRLSIL.

This clonotype was counted ten times or more. The chain recombines TRBV18 with TRBJ1-2; D is perhaps TRBD1 (6 bases). The CDR3 runs 12 residues. V was trimmed by 3 bases and J by 10 bases, leaving 12 bases between them. Germline V gives CDR1 KGHSH, CDR2 LQKENI. As DNA, the CDR3 is TGTGCCAGCTCACCGTACAGGGCGGACTACACCTTC. Protein: CASSPYRADYTF.

The table lists this clonotype with many counts. This chain links TRBV20-1 with TRBJ1-4, with D possibly being TRBD1 (6 bases). Per the germline V gene, CDR1 is DFQATT and CDR2 is SNEGSKA (reference sequence). The CDR3 sequence is 16 residues long. Between the trimmed V and J ends, which lost 2 bases and 7 bases, there was a span of 20 bases. The CDR3 nucleotides read TGCAGTGCTAGACGAAAACCGGGACAAACCTCTGAAAAACTGTTTTTT. Protein sequence: CSARRKPGQTSEKLFF.

In this sample, this clonotype turned up many times. This chain connects TRBV6-1 to TRBJ2-1; D is uncertain. CDR1 and CDR2 from the germline V gene are MNHNS and SASEGT. The CDR3 is 11 amino acids. The V and J ends lost 6 bases and 8 bases respectively, with 8 bases between them. The CDR3 protein is CASRGLDEQFF. In DNA form, the CDR3 reads TGTGCCAGCAGGGGTCTTGATGAGCAGTTCTTC.

By its share, this clonotype is medium-sized (0.01 to 0.1%). This chain connects TRBV12-3 or TRBV12-4 to TRBJ1-2; 8 bases match TRBD1. The CDR3 has 14 residues. With V trimmed by 6 bases and J by 4 bases, 7 bases remained unmatched. Here the CDR3 reads CASRPGDRSYGYTF. The CDR3 DNA sequence: TGTGCCAGCAGGCCCGGGGACAGGAGCTATGGCTACACCTTC.

This clonotype was detected ten times or more. The V gene is TRBV24-1, the J gene TRBJ2-3; TRBD2 matches 7 bases. Per the germline V gene, CDR1 is KGHDR and CDR2 is SFDVKD. The CDR3 is 16 residues long. Trimming removed 0 bases from V and 1 base from J; junction bases left unmatched: 3. The CDR3 is CATSDLPAGGTDTQYF. In DNA, the CDR3 is TGTGCCACCAGTGATTTGCCTGCGGGGGGCACAGATACGCAGTATTTT.

This clonotype was recorded many times. The chain combines TRBV5-4 with TRBJ2-2; D not certain. There are 15 residues in the CDR3. CDR1 SGHNT and CDR2 YYREEE come from the germline V gene (reference sequence). V was shortened by 0 bases and J by 0 bases, with 6 bases between the two germline ends. CDR3 amino acids: CASSLARANTGELFF. CDR3 DNA sequence: TGTGCCAGCAGCTTGGCCCGAGCGAACACCGGGGAGCTGTTTTTT.

This clonotype was seen many times. V and J are TRBV25-1 and TRBJ1-5; D is perhaps TRBD1 (6 bases). V shed 2 bases and J shed 4 bases, with 6 bases lying between them. The germline CDR1 and CDR2 sequences are MGHDK and SYGVNS. This CDR3 comprises 13 residues. CDR3 residues: CASSEQGNQPQHF. CDR3 bases: TGTGCCAGCAGTGAACAGGGGAATCAGCCCCAGCATTTT. Full variable domain (missing parts from reference TRBV25-1 and TRBJ1-5): EADIYQTPRYLVIGTGKKITLECSQTMGHDKMYWYQQDPGMELHLIHYSYGVNSTEKGDLSSESTVSRIRTEHFPLTLESARPSHTSQYLCASSEQGNQPQHFGDGTRLSIL.

The sample holds many counts of this clonotype. V and J are TRBV7-9 and TRBJ2-6; D not certain. Germline V gene lookup returns CDR1 SEHNR and CDR2 FQNEAQ (reference sequence). The CDR3 is 16 amino acids. Trimming shortened V by 11 bases and J by 0 bases, and 17 bases separated the two germline ends. CDR3: CARLEQSSSGANVLTF. The CDR3 DNA reads as TGTGCCCGCTTGGAACAGTCGAGCTCTGGGGCCAACGTCCTGACTTTC. Supplemented by reference TRBV7-9 and TRBJ2-6, the full variable domain reads DTGVSQNPRHKITKRGQNVTFRCDPISEHNRLYWYRQTLGQGPEFLTYFQNEAQLEKSRLLSDRFSAERPKGSFSTLEIQRTEQGDSAMYLCARLEQSSSGANVLTFGAGSRLTVL.

This clonotype was counted between two and nine times. The rearrangement uses TRBV7-2 and TRBJ1-1; D ambiguous. The CDR3 covers 11 residues. Germline lookup yields CDR1 SGHTA and CDR2 FQGNSA. Deletions cut 10 bases from V and 2 bases from J, with 8 bases between. The chain's CDR3 is CATLTNTEAFF. The CDR3 coding sequence is TGTGCCACCCTAACTAACACTGAAGCTTTCTTT.

The V and J genes are TRBV5-1 and TRBJ2-1, with 8 bases aligning to TRBD2. Germline CDR1 is SGHRS and CDR2 is YFSETQ. The CDR3 has 16 residues. Germline trimming cut 4 bases from V and 7 bases from J; bases unmatched to any gene: 13. The CDR3 region has the DNA TGCGCCAGCAGCCCCGGGGGTAGCGGGACCCAAAATGAGCAGTTCTTC. Protein: CASSPGGSGTQNEQFF.

This clonotype was counted at least ten times. This sequence joins TRBV2 and TRBJ2-3, with 12 bases identical to TRBD2. J was trimmed by 5 bases and V by 5 bases; bases with no gene match: 5. Germline V gene data show CDR1 as SNHLY and CDR2 as FYNNEI. The CDR3 has 15 residues. As DNA, the CDR3 is TGTGCCAGCAGTATACTAGCGGGAGGTAGAGATACGCAGTATTTT. Translation: CASSILAGGRDTQYF.

Many counts were recorded for this clonotype. This rearrangement joins TRBV12-3 or TRBV12-4 to TRBJ1-6; weak D call: TRBD1 (6 bases). This CDR3 region has 15 residues. The V end was cut by 5 bases, the J end by 7 bases, with 15 bases between. CDR3 protein: CASSPEGGGNSPLHF. Written as DNA, the CDR3 is TGTGCCAGCAGTCCCGAGGGGGGGGGCAATTCACCCCTCCACTTT.

This clonotype occurred many times. The chain couples TRBV7-8 to TRBJ2-7; D unresolved. Germline CDR1 SGHVS, CDR2 FQNEAQ. The V end was cut by 1 base, the J end by 5 bases, with 9 bases between. The CDR3 totals 13 residues. CDR3 coding DNA: TGTGCCAGCAGCTTAGGCAGGTCCAACGAGCAGTACTTC. This encodes CASSLGRSNEQYF.

This clonotype was seen many times. The chain combines TRBV15 with TRBJ1-2; D not certain. The CDR3 length is 12 residues. Germline lookup yields CDR1 LNHNV and CDR2 YYDKDF (reference sequence). With 1 base removed from V and 7 bases from J, the gap between germline ends came to 7 bases. The CDR3 protein is CATSRAQIGYTF. For the CDR3, the DNA is TGTGCCACCAGCAGAGCCCAGATTGGCTACACCTTC.

This clonotype was observed at least ten times. J is TRBJ2-1 and V is TRBV4-1; D is unclear. CDR3 size: 15 residues. V lost 3 bases to trimming and J lost 7 bases, with 16 bases between them. From germline, CDR1 is MGHRA and CDR2 YSYEKL. DNA for the CDR3: TGCGCCAGCAGCCATCGCAGCGCTAAAGGGAATGAGCAGTTCTTC. It is translated as CASSHRSAKGNEQFF.

This clonotype was recorded only once. The gene calls are TRBV5-5 and TRBJ2-1; 11 bases line up with TRBD2. This CDR3 region has 14 residues. The V and J ends lost 1 base and 12 bases, in that order; junction bases with no gene match: 6. Germline V lookup: CDR1 SGHKS, CDR2 YYEKEE (reference sequence). DNA of the CDR3: TGTGCCAGCAGCTTGATCCTAGCGGGGGGAGGGCAGTTCTTC. Its protein is CASSLILAGGGQFF.

This clonotype has at least ten counts. This rearrangement joins TRBV13 to TRBJ1-6; D is unresolved. The CDR3 is 13 residues long. Germline V lookup: CDR1 PRHDT, CDR2 FYEKMQ (reference sequence). V shed 3 bases and J shed 6 bases, with 6 bases lying between them. CDR3 DNA sequence: TGTGCCAGCAGCTTGGGAAGTAATTCACCCCTCCACTTT. Translated, it gives CASSLGSNSPLHF.

CDR3 sequence: CAWGRGERNQPQHF. The CDR3, as DNA: TGTGCCTGGGGACGGGGGGAGAGAAATCAGCCCCAGCATTTT. V gene TRBV30 combines with J gene TRBJ1-5, with TRBD1 as a possible D gene (5 bases). The CDR3 has 14 residues. V lost 5 bases and J lost 4, with 15 bases in between. Looked up from germline, CDR1 is GTSNPN and CDR2 is SVGIG (reference sequence). Using reference TRBV30 and TRBJ1-5 for the parts outside the CDR3, the full variable domain is SQTIHQWPATLVQPVGSPLSLECTVEGTSNPNLYWYRQAAGRGLQLLFYSVGIGQISSEVPQNLSASRPQDRQFILSSKKLLLSDSGFYLCAWGRGERNQPQHFGDGTRLSIL.